The T cell receptor beta chain described here comes from a study of shared clonotypes between healthy human individuals. Across the whole study: Each donor contributed plates that comprised three CD4 naive, three CD4 memory, two CD8 naive and one CD8 memory. Study findings and constraints: Investigators collected only blood, and repertoires in tissues likely differ. Some clonotypes were shared by all four sorted-subset donors, while others were not shared. The non-shared ones had lower generation probabilities than the shared ones.

Once extracted for a subset, genomic DNA was divided evenly among several immunoSEQ plates. Clones were sequenced by immunoSEQ multiplex PCR, and TCRdb holds only the in-frame ones, with some missing. The table includes hundreds of thousands of clones, around three quarters detected once. For this clone: Its target is unknown.

V shed 3 bases and J shed 8 bases, with 8 bases lying between them. Germline V gene data show CDR1 as DFQATT and CDR2 as SNEGSKA (reference sequence). This CDR3 is 11 amino acids long. This TCR came from a woman aged 25 to 39 in good health. This sequence joins TRBV20-1 and TRBJ2-1; D is ambiguous. The specimen was memory CD4+ T cells sorted from blood. Specified subset: CD45RA-negative fraction. CDR3 bases: TGCAGTGCTAGTAGGCCGGATGAGCAGTTCTTC. Encoded protein: CSASRPDEQFF.